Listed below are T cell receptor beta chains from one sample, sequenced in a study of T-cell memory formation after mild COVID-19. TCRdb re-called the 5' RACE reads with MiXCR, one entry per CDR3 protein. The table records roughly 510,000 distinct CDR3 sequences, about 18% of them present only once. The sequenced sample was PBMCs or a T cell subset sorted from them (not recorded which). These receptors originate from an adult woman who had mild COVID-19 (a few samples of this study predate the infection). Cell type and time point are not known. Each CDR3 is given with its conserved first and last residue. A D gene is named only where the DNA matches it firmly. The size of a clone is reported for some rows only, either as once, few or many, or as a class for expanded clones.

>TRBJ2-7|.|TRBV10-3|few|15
CAISGGAGEGYEQYF
TGTGCCATCAGTGGAGGGGCAGGGGAAGGTTACGAGCAGTACTTC
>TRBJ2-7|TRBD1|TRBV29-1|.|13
CSAKTGGGYEQYF
TGCAGCGCCAAGACAGGGGGCGGCTACGAGCAGTACTTC
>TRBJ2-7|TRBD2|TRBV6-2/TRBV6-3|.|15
CASSFGLAGVYEQYF
TGTGCCAGCAGTTTCGGACTAGCGGGAGTCTACGAGCAGTACTTC
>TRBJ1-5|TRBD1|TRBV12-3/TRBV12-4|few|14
CASSLEGAYQPQHF
TGTGCCAGCAGTCTTGAGGGGGCTTATCAGCCCCAGCATTTT
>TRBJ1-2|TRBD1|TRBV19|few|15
CASSPSLGQDYGYTF
TGTGCCAGTAGTCCATCCTTGGGACAGGACTATGGCTACACCTTC
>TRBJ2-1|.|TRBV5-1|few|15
CASRADGSSYNEQFF
TGCGCCAGCAGGGCTGACGGGTCCTCCTACAATGAGCAGTTCTTC
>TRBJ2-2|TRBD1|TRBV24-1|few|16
CATSDFRGRGSGELFF
TGTGCCACCAGTGATTTCAGGGGGCGAGGATCCGGGGAGCTGTTTTTT
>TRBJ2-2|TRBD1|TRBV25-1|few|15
CASIRDRVETGELFF
TGTGCCAGCATAAGGGACAGGGTTGAGACCGGGGAGCTGTTTTTT
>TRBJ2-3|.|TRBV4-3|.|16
CASSQGAGISTDTQYF
TGCGCCAGCAGCCAAGGGGCGGGGATTAGCACAGATACGCAGTATTTT
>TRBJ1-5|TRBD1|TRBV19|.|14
CASTTDRSNQPQHF
TGTGCCAGCACAACGGACAGGAGCAATCAGCCCCAGCATTTT
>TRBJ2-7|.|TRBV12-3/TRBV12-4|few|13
CASSLGKRYEQYF
TGTGCCAGCAGTTTAGGGAAGCGCTACGAGCAGTACTTC
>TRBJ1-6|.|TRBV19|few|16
CASSIGGSSYNSPLHF
TGTGCCAGTAGTATAGGTGGGAGCTCCTATAATTCACCCCTCCACTTT
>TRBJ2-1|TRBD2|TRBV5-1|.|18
CASRSLLISGRGDNEQFF
TGCGCCAGCAGGTCCCTCCTAATCAGCGGGAGGGGTGACAATGAGCAGTTCTTC
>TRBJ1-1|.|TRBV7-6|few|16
CASSLGSPGVNTEAFF
TGTGCCAGCAGCTTAGGTTCCCCAGGGGTGAACACTGAAGCTTTCTTT
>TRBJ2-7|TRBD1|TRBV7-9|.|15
CASSPRQGLSYEQYF
TGTGCCAGCAGCCCTAGACAGGGGCTCTCCTACGAGCAGTACTTC
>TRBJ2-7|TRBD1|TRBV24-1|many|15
CATSDRQGTKYEQYF
TGTGCCACCAGTGACCGACAGGGGACAAAGTACGAGCAGTACTTC
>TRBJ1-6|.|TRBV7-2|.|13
CASSSLAPLRIHF
TGTGCCAGCAGCTCCCTAGCCCCTCTGAGGATCCACTTT
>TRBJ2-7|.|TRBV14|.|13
CASSQDLASEQYF
TGTGCCAGCAGCCAAGACCTAGCTTCCGAGCAGTACTTC
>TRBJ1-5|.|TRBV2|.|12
CASSSHGQPQHF
TGTGCCAGCAGTAGCCACGGGCAGCCCCAGCATTTT
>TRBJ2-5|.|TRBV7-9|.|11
CASINVETQYF
TGTGCCAGCATCAACGTGGAGACCCAGTACTTC
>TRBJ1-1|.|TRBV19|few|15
CASSSNRVGDTEAFF
TGTGCCAGTAGTAGTAACAGGGTCGGGGACACTGAAGCTTTCTTT
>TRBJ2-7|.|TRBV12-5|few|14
CASGLSGTAGEQYF
TGTGCTAGTGGCCTGTCCGGGACAGCGGGCGAGCAGTACTTC
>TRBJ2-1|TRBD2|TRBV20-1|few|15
CSARGQSGGYNEQFF
TGCAGTGCCAGGGGCCAGAGCGGGGGCTACAATGAGCAGTTCTTC
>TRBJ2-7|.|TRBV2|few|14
CASSDLGRTYEQYF
TGTGCCAGCAGTGATTTGGGCAGGACGTACGAGCAGTACTTC
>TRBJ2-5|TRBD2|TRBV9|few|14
CASSAGLAQETQYF
TGTGCCAGCAGCGCGGGACTAGCCCAAGAGACCCAGTACTTC
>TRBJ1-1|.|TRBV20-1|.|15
CSARAKYHMNTEAFF
TGCAGTGCTAGAGCAAAGTATCATATGAACACTGAAGCTTTCTTT
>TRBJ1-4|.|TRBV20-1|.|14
CSAAASATNEKLFF
TGCAGTGCTGCTGCGAGTGCAACTAATGAAAAACTGTTTTTT
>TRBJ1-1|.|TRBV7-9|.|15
CASSLEKVRGQEAFF
TGTGCCAGCAGCTTAGAGAAGGTGCGTGGCCAGGAAGCTTTCTTT
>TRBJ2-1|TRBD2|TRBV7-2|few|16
CASSLRLAGAGDEQFF
TGTGCCAGCAGCCTGAGACTAGCGGGAGCAGGGGATGAGCAGTTCTTC
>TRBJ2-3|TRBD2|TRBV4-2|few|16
CASSQDIAGVLDTQYF
TGTGCCAGCAGCCAAGATATAGCGGGAGTTTTGGATACGCAGTATTTT
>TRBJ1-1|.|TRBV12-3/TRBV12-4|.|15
CASSLKRGAGTEAFF
TGTGCCAGCAGTTTAAAGCGGGGGGCCGGCACTGAAGCTTTCTTT
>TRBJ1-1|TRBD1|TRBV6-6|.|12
CATRQGRTEAFF
TGTGCCACGAGACAGGGGAGGACTGAAGCTTTCTTT
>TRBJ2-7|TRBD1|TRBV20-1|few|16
CSALSQGGSGSYEQYF
TGCAGTGCTCTCTCCCAAGGGGGCTCGGGCTCCTACGAGCAGTACTTC
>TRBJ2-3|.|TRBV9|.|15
CASSPTGVNTDTQYF
TGTGCCAGCAGCCCCACGGGGGTAAACACAGATACGCAGTATTTT
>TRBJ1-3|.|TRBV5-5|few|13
CASRGPRGNTIYF
TGTGCCAGCCGCGGACCCCGTGGAAACACCATATATTTT
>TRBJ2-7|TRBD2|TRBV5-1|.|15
CASSSSSGGGNEQYF
TGCGCCAGCAGCTCGTCTAGCGGGGGGGGTAACGAGCAGTACTTC
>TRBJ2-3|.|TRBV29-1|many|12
CSSRGGLGAQYF
TGCAGCTCCCGTGGGGGGCTCGGGGCGCAGTATTTT
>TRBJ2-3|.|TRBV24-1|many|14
CATSGRGSTDTQYF
TGTGCCACCAGTGGGAGGGGGAGCACAGATACGCAGTATTTT
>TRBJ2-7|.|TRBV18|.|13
CASSSDSFYEQYF
TGTGCCAGCTCATCGGACAGCTTCTACGAGCAGTACTTC
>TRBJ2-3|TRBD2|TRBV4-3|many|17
CASRKELAGILGDTQYF
TGCGCCAGCAGAAAGGAACTAGCGGGAATCCTCGGGGATACGCAGTATTTT
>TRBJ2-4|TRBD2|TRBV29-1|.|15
CSVEAGGSGKNIQYF
TGCAGCGTTGAGGCGGGGGGCTCGGGCAAAAACATTCAGTACTTC
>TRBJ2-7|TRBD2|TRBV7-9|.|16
CASSAVGLAGEHEQYF
TGTGCCAGCAGCGCCGTCGGACTAGCGGGAGAGCACGAGCAGTACTTC
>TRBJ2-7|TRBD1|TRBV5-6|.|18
CASSSPAGQGAPPYEQYF
TGTGCCAGCAGCTCTCCAGCAGGACAGGGGGCTCCTCCCTACGAGCAGTACTTC
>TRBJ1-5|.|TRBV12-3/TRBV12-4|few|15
CASSSSLRGNQPQHF
TGTGCCAGCAGCTCGTCGCTCCGAGGCAATCAGCCCCAGCATTTT
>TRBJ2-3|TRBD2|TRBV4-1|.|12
CASSQGGVAGVF
TGCGCCAGCAGCCAAGGCGGGGTAGCGGGAGTTTTT
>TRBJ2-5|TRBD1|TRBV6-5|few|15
CASSYGQGAGETQYF
TGTGCCAGCAGTTACGGCCAGGGGGCTGGGGAGACCCAGTACTTC